This T cell receptor (beta chain) derives from a study of control samples from healthy donors and cancer patients. The CDR3 is 15 residues long. In germline, CDR1 is SNHLY, CDR2 FYNNEI. J lost 9 bases, V lost 11 bases, and 13 bases had no gene match. Libraries were prepared by immunoSEQ multiplex PCR; TCRdb keeps only in-frame clonotypes and omits some of them. The sample shows under 100,000 clones, 88% of them seen only once. This sequence joins TRBV2 and TRBJ2-1, with 13 bases matching TRBD2. Material: blood. The receptor was isolated from a woman in her 70s in good health. CDR3 in DNA: TGTGCCGGCACCGCTGGGACTAGCGGGACAGGTGAGCAGTTCTTC. Protein product: CAGTAGTSGTGEQFF.